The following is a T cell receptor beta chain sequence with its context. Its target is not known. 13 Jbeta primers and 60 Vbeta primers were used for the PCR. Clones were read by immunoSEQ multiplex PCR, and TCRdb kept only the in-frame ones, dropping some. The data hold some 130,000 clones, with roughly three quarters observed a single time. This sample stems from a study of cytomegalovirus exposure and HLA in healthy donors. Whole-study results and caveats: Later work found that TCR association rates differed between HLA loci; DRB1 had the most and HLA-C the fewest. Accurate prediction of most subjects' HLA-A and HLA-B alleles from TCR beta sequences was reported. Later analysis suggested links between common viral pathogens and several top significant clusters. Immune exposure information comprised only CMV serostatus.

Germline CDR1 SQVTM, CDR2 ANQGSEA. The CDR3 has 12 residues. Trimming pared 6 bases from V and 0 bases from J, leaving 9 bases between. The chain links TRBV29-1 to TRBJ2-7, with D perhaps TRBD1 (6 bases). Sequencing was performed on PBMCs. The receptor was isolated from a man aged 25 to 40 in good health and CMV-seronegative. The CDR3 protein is CSVRDISYEQYF. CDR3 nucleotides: TGCAGCGTCCGGGACATCTCCTACGAGCAGTACTTC.